Shown below are 2 T cell receptor beta chains from a single sample sequenced in a study of cytomegalovirus exposure and HLA in healthy donors. With 60 Vbeta and 13 Jbeta primers, the PCR was carried out. Only in-frame clones appear in the TCRdb table, and some are missing; sequencing was by immunoSEQ multiplex PCR. Of fewer than 250,000 clones detected, roughly three quarters appear once; the ten largest clones hold 1.6%. Specimen: PBMCs. The receptors were sampled from a woman aged 45-59 years in good health and CMV-seronegative.

The chain joins TRBV7-2 to TRBJ1-5, with unresolved D. The CDR3 consists of 16 residues. Germline-derived CDR1 and CDR2 are SGHTA and FQGNSA. V was clipped by 5 bases and J by 0 bases, with 14 bases between them. The CDR3 DNA follows: TGTGCCAGCAGCCTGTGGTTGGCGGATAGCAATCAGCCCCAGCATTTT. This translates into CASSLWLADSNQPQHF.

J is TRBJ1-5 and V is TRBV21-1; the tabulated D call, TRBD1, remains unverified against the DNA. TRBV21-1 is shown as a pseudogene. The CDR3 runs to 13 residues. CDR3 loop: CASYRQGAQPQHF. CDR3 in DNA: TGTGCCAGTTATCGACAGGGGGCTCAGCCCCAGCATTTT.